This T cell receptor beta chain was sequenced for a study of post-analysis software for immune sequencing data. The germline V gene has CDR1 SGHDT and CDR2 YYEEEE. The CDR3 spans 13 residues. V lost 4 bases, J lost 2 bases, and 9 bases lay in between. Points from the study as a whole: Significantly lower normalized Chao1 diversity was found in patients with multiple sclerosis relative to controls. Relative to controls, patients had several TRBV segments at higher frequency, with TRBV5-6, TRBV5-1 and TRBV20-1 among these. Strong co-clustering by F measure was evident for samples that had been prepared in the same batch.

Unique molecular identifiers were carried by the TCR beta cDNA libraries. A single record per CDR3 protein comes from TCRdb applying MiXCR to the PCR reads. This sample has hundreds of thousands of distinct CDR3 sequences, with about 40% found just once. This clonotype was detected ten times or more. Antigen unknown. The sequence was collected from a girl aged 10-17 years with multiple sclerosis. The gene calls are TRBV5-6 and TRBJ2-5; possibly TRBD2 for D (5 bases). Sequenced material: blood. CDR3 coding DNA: TGTGCCAGCAGCCCTCCGGGGCAAGAGACCCAGTACTTC. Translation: CASSPPGQETQYF.